One and the same sample provided the 3 T cell receptor beta chains below, sequenced in a study of molecular identifiers for immune sequencing clone quantification listed by TCRdb under 2018. The protocol used for the library was PCR. TCRdb records Illumina HiSeq 4000 as the sequencer. In-frame beta chains were kept once TCRdb had trimmed the public reads at Q25 with fastp and called clones with MiXCR. All rows with the same CDR3 protein become a single entry with the most common DNA and genes. The sample profile shows 250,000 to 400,000 distinct CDR3 sequences; 20% to 25% of them were found once. The ten largest clones add up to about 0.79% of the sample. The sample was naive CD8+ T cells from blood, with Jurkat cell RNA spiked in. What the cell subset or site label conveys for this sample: FACS-sorted CD8+CD4-CCR7+CD45RA+ naive T cells. The receptors come from a human donor in good health. Some libraries in this study had Jurkat cell RNA spiked in.

A word on this clonotype: Mismatch with germline at one junction end may stem from a read error. The V gene is TRBV24-1, the J gene TRBJ2-1; D remains ambiguous. CDR1 KGHDR and CDR2 SFDVKD come from the germline V gene. The CDR3 sequence is 13 residues long. CDR3 in amino acids: CVTSDLVGSEQFF. DNA of the CDR3: TGTGTCACCAGTGATTTGGTTGGCAGTGAGCAGTTCTTC.

J is TRBJ1-1 and V is TRBV7-6; TRBD1 is a possible D gene (6 bases). V lost 5 bases and J 8 bases, leaving 15 bases between the germline ends. CDR3 size: 13 residues. Germline CDR1 is SGHVS and CDR2 is FNYEAQ. The CDR3 coding sequence is TGTGCCAGCAGCCCCGAGGGGGTGGGGGAAGCTTTCTTT. Amino acids: CASSPEGVGEAFF.

The chain carries TRBV7-8 and TRBJ2-1; TRBD2 matches at 7 bases. The CDR3 runs to 14 residues. V dropped 3 bases and J dropped 8; count of bases not matched to a gene: 7. Germline V gives CDR1 SGHVS, CDR2 FQNEAQ. CDR3 sequence reads: CASSFGLGRDEQFF. The CDR3 coding sequence is TGTGCCAGCAGCTTCGGACTAGGTAGGGATGAGCAGTTCTTC.